This TCR beta chain was identified during a study of T cells in Graves' hyperthyroidism and ophthalmopathy. Overall study findings and caveats: Ophthalmopathy was identified by the model a median about 6.4 months ahead of onset.

CDR1 is SGHTA, CDR2 FQGNSA, per germline. The CDR3 loop spans 17 amino acids. V lost 5 bases, J lost 5 bases, and 22 bases lay in between. There are many counts of this clonotype. What it recognizes is unknown. TCR beta CDR3 regions were amplified from RNA. Using the HTBI primer set, a first-round RT-PCR was run on the TCR CDR3. One entry per CDR3 protein results from TCRdb running MiXCR on the multiplex PCR reads. The sample carries 370,000 or so distinct CDR3 sequences, roughly 14% recorded once. Sequenced material: blood. The chain uses TRBV7-2 and TRBJ1-5, with TRBD1 as a possible D gene (5 bases). The TCR sequence derives from a man aged 25 to 40 with Graves' hyperthyroidism that later progressed to Graves' ophthalmopathy. For the CDR3, the DNA is TGTGCCAGCAGCGCCCAACCCGGGACCTTAAGCGATCAGCCCCAGCATTTT. This encodes CASSAQPGTLSDQPQHF.